The 15 T cell receptor beta chains below come from one sample, sequenced in a study of glioma-infiltrating T cells after dendritic cell vaccination. Method: immunoSEQ multiplex PCR; TCRdb's copy keeps in-frame clones and lacks some. The table records 85,000 to 100,000 clones, around 80% of them present only once. As to time point: after dendritic cell vaccination, including at tumor progression/relapse. This specimen consisted of blood, obtained after dendritic cell vaccination. Receptors originate from a human donor with glioblastoma.

The chain combines TRBV5-1 with TRBJ2-1; 10 bases map to TRBD1. Germline CDR1 SGHRS, CDR2 YFSETQ. The CDR3 length is 14 residues. With 2 bases clipped from V and 7 bases from J, the junction kept 3 bases outside the gene matches. CDR3 in amino acids: CASSFGTGDNEQFF. The CDR3 DNA reads as TGCGCCAGCAGCTTCGGGACAGGGGATAATGAGCAGTTCTTC.

The chain joins TRBV5-1 to TRBJ2-3; the match to TRBD1 covers 8 bases. This CDR3 region has 14 residues. CDR1 and CDR2 from the germline V gene are SGHRS and YFSETQ. J lost 4 bases, V lost 4 bases, and 5 bases had no gene match. DNA for the CDR3: TGCGCCAGCAGCAAGGGACAGGAGGCAGATACGCAGTATTTT. It specifies CASSKGQEADTQYF. The full variable domain, rest sourced from reference TRBV5-1 and TRBJ2-3, is KAGVTQTPRYLIKTRGQQVTLSCSPISGHRSVSWYQQTPGQGLQFLFEYFSETQRNKGNFPGRFSGRQFSNSRSEMNVSTLELGDSALYLCASSKGQEADTQYFGPGTRLTVL.

V and J are TRBV9 and TRBJ2-1, with TRBD2 matching 7 bases. CDR1 and CDR2 (germline): SGDLS, YYNGEE. This CDR3 comprises 17 residues. V shed 4 bases and J 0 bases; nucleotides not matched to a gene: 10. The CDR3 loop is CASSPEIGRSSYNEQFF. DNA for the CDR3: TGTGCCAGCAGCCCTGAAATCGGGAGGAGCTCCTACAATGAGCAGTTCTTC.

The chain uses TRBV30 and TRBJ2-7; TRBD2 aligns across 9 bases. Germline V lookup: CDR1 GTSNPN, CDR2 SVGIG (reference sequence). The CDR3 runs to 16 residues. The junction had 12 bases not matched to a gene; V was cut back by 3 bases and J by 3 bases. The CDR3 DNA is TGTGCCTGGAGCGAAGCCCGGACTAGCGAAAACTACGAGCAGTACTTC. Amino acid sequence: CAWSEARTSENYEQYF.

CDR3 DNA sequence: TGCGCCAGCAGTCAGGGACAGCACTATGGCTACACCTTC. Translation: CASSQGQHYGYTF. The chain carries TRBV10-1 and TRBJ1-2, with 7 bases identical to TRBD1. J gave up 3 bases and V 5 bases, and 3 bases lay outside the gene matches. The germline gives CDR1 WNHNN, CDR2 SYGVQD (reference sequence). The CDR3 is 13 residues long.

The rearrangement links TRBV5-6 to TRBJ2-1; 7 bases match TRBD1. The CDR3 loop spans 14 amino acids. In germline, CDR1 is SGHDT, CDR2 YYEEEE. J gave up 3 bases and V 1 base, and 1 base lay outside the gene matches. The CDR3 DNA reads TGTGCCAGCAGCTTGAGGGGGCTCTACAATGAGCAGTTCTTC. Residues: CASSLRGLYNEQFF.

This chain joins TRBV10-3 and TRBJ1-5; D not certain. Germline-derived CDR1 and CDR2 are ENHRY and SYGVKD. The V end was cut by 4 bases, the J end by 0 bases, with 7 bases between. The CDR3 sequence is 14 residues long. CDR3 sequence: CAISGEYSNQPQHF. CDR3 DNA sequence: TGTGCCATCAGTGGGGAGTATAGCAATCAGCCCCAGCATTTT.

Concerning this clone: The identical CDR3 is also encoded by other nucleotide sequences in the sample. The CDR3 nucleotides read TGTGCCAGCTCACCTACAGGGGACACTGAAGCTTTCTTT. Protein: CASSPTGDTEAFF. This sequence joins TRBV18 and TRBJ1-1; TRBD1 matches at 7 bases. This CDR3 contains 13 residues. In germline, CDR1 is KGHSH, CDR2 LQKENI. The trim removed 3 bases at V and 3 bases at J, leaving 1 base unmatched. The whole variable domain, filled in from reference TRBV18 and TRBJ1-1, reads NAGVMQNPRHLVRRRGQEARLRCSPMKGHSHVYWYRQLPEEGLKFMVYLQKENIIDESGMPKERFSAEFPKEGPSILRIQQVVRGDSAAYFCASSPTGDTEAFFGQGTRLTVV.

This clone is a singleton in its sample. This CDR3 reads CSVAVTRETQYF. The DNA for the CDR3 is TGCAGCGTTGCCGTGACAAGGGAGACCCAGTACTTC. V and J are TRBV29-1 and TRBJ2-5, with unresolved D. The V and J ends lost 4 bases and 5 bases respectively, with 11 bases between them. CDR3 size: 12 residues. Germline V lookup: CDR1 SQVTM, CDR2 ANQGSEA.

The V and J genes are TRBV30 and TRBJ2-5, with TRBD2 matching over 8 bases. CDR3 size: 19 residues. J was trimmed by 2 bases and V by 2 bases; bases with no gene match: 19. Germline CDR1 is GTSNPN and CDR2 is SVGIG (reference sequence). This chain's CDR3 is CAWSIWGPAGGRLQETQYF. CDR3 DNA sequence: TGTGCCTGGAGTATATGGGGGCCGGCGGGGGGACGACTTCAAGAGACCCAGTACTTC.

The rearrangement uses TRBV11-2 and TRBJ2-1, with D perhaps matching TRBD2 (6 bases). CDR1 SGHAT and CDR2 FQNNGV come from the germline V gene. The V gene lost 5 bases and the J gene lost 3 bases, with 14 bases spanning the gap. This CDR3 contains 15 residues. For the CDR3, the DNA is TGTGCCAGCAGCCTAAACCTCGGGGGCTACAATGAGCAGTTCTTC. The encoded protein is CASSLNLGGYNEQFF.

The chain joins TRBV5-4 to TRBJ2-2, with D possibly TRBD2 on 5 matching bases. Trimming pared 2 bases from V and 8 bases from J, leaving 16 bases between. This CDR3 is 15 amino acids long. Germline-derived CDR1 and CDR2 are SGHNT and YYREEE (reference sequence). CDR3 protein: CASSFLTRMTGELFF. CDR3 nucleotide sequence: TGTGCCAGCAGCTTCCTTACTAGGATGACGGGGGAGCTGTTTTTT. Supplemented by reference TRBV5-4 and TRBJ2-2, the full variable domain reads ETGVTQSPTHLIKTRGQQVTLRCSSQSGHNTVSWYQQALGQGPQFIFQYYREEENGRGNFPPRFSGLQFPNYSSELNVNALELDDSALYLCASSFLTRMTGELFFGEGSRLTVL.

This clone was found a few times. The J gene is TRBJ2-1, the V gene TRBV5-1; 12 bases agree with TRBD2. This CDR3 spans 15 amino acids. The J segment lost 8 bases and the V segment lost 7 bases, leaving 10 bases of the junction unmatched. Germline V gene sequence: CDR1 SGHRS, CDR2 YFSETQ. The CDR3 nucleotides read TGCGCCAGCCTCCCCCTAGCGGGAGGGCCCCATGAGCAGTTCTTC. Translating gives CASLPLAGGPHEQFF.

This chain joins TRBV5-4 and TRBJ2-1; D uncertain. Germline-derived CDR1 and CDR2 are SGHNT and YYREEE (reference sequence). CDR3 length: 17 residues. The V end lost 4 bases, the J end lost 7 bases, and 24 bases lay between the germline ends. The CDR3 region has the DNA TGTGCCAGCAGCCCCGGCCCCCGCGCGGTGTTGAAAAATGAGCAGTTCTTC. As protein: CASSPGPRAVLKNEQFF.

This chain uses TRBV2 with TRBJ1-2; 9 nucleotides line up with TRBD1. The trim removed 7 bases at V and 4 bases at J, leaving 10 bases unmatched. Germline V CDR1 and CDR2: SNHLY, FYNNEI. The CDR3 length is 15 residues. The CDR3 DNA is TGTGCCAGCAAGAGTCTACAGGGGGCCGGCTATGGCTACACCTTC. Its protein product is CASKSLQGAGYGYTF. Combining the CDR3 with reference TRBV2 and TRBJ1-2 gives the whole variable domain EPEVTQTPSHQVTQMGQEVILRCVPISNHLYFYWYRQILGQKVEFLVSFYNNEISEKSEIFDDQFSVERPDGSNFTLKIRSTKLEDSAMYFCASKSLQGAGYGYTFGSGTRLTVV.